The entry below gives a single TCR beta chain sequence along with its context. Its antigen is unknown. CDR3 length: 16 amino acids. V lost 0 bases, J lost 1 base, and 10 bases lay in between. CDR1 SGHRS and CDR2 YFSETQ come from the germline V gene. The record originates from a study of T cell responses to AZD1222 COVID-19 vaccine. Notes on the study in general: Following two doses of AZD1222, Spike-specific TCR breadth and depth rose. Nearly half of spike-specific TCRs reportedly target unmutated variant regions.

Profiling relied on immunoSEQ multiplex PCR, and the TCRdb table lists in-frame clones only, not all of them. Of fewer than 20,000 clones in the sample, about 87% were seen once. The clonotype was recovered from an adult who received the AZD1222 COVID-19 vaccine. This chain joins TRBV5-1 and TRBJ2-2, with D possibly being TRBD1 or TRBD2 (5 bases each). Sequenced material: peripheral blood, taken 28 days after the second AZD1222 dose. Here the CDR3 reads CASSLGGTENTGELFF. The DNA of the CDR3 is TGCGCCAGCAGCTTGGGTGGGACGGAGAACACCGGGGAGCTGTTTTTT.